This T cell receptor (beta chain) was obtained from a study of human T cells and chemical hapten exposure. Time point noted: pre-sensitization, week 0. Indicated treatment: therapeutic diphenylcyclopropenone sensitization with weekly scalp DPC. TCRdb recomputed calls from the RACE reads with MiXCR, one row per CDR3 protein. This table has 280,000 or so distinct CDR3 sequences, approximately 8% appearing once. This clonotype was seen a handful of times. The sample here was whole blood, taken in connection with sensitization to the hapten diphenylcyclopropenone (DPC). This receptor was obtained from a man aged 18 to 29 with alopecia areata. Some clones in this sample may be carry-over from other donors' samples.

The DNA for the CDR3 is TGCGCCAGCAGCCAAGAGCGGAAGCGCACAGATACGCAGTATTTT. Amino acid sequence: CASSQERKRTDTQYF. V is TRBV4-3 and J is TRBJ2-3; D remains unclear. The CDR3 is made up of 15 amino acids. Per germline, CDR1 LGHNA and CDR2 YSLEER. V was shortened by 0 bases and J by 1 base, with 8 bases between the two germline ends.